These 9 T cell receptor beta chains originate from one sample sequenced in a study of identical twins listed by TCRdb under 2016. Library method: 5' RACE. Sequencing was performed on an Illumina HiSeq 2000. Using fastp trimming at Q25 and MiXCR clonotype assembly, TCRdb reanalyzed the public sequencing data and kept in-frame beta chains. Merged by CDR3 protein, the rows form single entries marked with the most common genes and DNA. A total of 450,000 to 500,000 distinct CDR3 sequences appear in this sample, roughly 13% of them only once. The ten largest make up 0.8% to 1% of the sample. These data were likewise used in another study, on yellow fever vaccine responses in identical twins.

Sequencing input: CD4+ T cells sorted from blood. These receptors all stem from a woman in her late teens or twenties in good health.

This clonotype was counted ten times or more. Here the CDR3 DNA reads TGCAGTGCTAGAGAGTCGTTGGCCGCAGATACGCAGTATTTT. Amino acid sequence: CSARESLAADTQYF. The chain recombines TRBV20-1 with TRBJ2-3; D is ambiguous. This CDR3 has 14 residues. Trimming shortened V by 0 bases and J by 4 bases, and 11 bases separated the two germline ends. CDR1 is DFQATT and CDR2 is SNEGSKA in the germline V gene (reference sequence).

CDR3 DNA: TGTGCCAGCAGCTTAACGGTCGAGACCTATAAAGAGACCCAGTACTTC. As protein: CASSLTVETYKETQYF. The chain uses TRBV5-6 and TRBJ2-5; D is undetermined. V was cut by 2 bases and J by 3 bases, with 17 bases left in between. The CDR3 spans 16 residues. Germline V lookup: CDR1 SGHDT, CDR2 YYEEEE.

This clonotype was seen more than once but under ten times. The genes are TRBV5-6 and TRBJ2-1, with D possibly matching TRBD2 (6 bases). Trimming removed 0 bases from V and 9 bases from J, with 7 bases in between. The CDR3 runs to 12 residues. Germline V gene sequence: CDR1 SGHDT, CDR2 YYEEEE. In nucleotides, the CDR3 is TGTGCCAGCAGCTTGGGGGACTTTGAGCAGTTCTTC. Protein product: CASSLGDFEQFF.

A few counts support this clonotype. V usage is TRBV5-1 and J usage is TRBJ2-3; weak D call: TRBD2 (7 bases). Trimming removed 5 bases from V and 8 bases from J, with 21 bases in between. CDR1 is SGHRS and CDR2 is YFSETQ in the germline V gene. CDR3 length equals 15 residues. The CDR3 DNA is TGCGCCAGCAGAGGGGGGGTTTCGTTCCCCGGTACGCAGTATTTT. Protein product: CASRGGVSFPGTQYF. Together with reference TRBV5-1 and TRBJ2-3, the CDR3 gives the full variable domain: KAGVTQTPRYLIKTRGQQVTLSCSPISGHRSVSWYQQTPGQGLQFLFEYFSETQRNKGNFPGRFSGRQFSNSRSEMNVSTLELGDSALYLCASRGGVSFPGTQYFGPGTRLTVL.

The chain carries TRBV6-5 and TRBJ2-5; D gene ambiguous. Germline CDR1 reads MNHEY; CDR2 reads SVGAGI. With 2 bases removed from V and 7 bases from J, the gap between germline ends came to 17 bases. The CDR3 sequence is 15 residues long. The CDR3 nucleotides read TGTGCCAGCAGTTACCCTCCGCCGGGCCCGGGGACCCAGTACTTC. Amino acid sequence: CASSYPPPGPGTQYF.

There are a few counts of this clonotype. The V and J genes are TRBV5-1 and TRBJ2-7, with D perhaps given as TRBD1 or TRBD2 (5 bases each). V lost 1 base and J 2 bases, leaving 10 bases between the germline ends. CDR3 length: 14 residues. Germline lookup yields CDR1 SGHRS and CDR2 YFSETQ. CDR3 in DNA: TGCGCCAGCAGCTTGCTGAGGGGCGCCTACGAGCAGTACTTC. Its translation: CASSLLRGAYEQYF.

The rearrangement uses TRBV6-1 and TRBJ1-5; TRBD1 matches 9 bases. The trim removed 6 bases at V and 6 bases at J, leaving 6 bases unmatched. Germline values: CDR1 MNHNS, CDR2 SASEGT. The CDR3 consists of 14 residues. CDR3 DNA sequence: TGTGCCAGCAGAGGGACAGGGCAAAGTCAGCCCCAGCATTTT. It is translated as CASRGTGQSQPQHF.

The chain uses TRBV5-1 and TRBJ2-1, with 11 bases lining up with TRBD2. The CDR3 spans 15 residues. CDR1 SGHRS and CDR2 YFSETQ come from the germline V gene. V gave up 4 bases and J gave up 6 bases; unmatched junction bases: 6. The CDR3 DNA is TGCGCCAGCAGCAGTAGCGGGAGGGCGGCCAATGAGCAGTTCTTC. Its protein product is CASSSSGRAANEQFF.

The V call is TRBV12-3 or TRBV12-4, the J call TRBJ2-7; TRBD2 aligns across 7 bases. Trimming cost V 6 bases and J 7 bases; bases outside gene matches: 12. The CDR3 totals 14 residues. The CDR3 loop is CASRESGELREQYF. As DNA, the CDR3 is TGTGCCAGCAGAGAGAGCGGGGAACTACGGGAGCAGTACTTC.